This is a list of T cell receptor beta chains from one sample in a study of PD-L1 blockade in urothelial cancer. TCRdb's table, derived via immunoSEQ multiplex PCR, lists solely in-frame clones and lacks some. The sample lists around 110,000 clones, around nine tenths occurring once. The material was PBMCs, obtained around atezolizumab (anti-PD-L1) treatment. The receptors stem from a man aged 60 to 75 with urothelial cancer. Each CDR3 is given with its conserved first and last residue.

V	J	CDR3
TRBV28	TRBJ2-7	CASSFGQGRDEQYF
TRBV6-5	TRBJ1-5	CASSYSGSSNQPQHF
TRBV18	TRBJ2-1	CASSPPGGVNEQFF
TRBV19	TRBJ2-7	CASSMGRLAGGYEQYF
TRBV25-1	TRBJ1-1	CASSAWTATEAFF
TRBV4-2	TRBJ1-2	CASSQEHGYTF
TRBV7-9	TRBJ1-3	CASSLRGGGNTIYF
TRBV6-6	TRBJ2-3	CASSPHTDTQYF
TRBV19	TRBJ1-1	CASSARQGANTEAFF
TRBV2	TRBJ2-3	CASSATSGGARGTQYF
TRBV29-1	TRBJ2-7	CSVYQGYEQYF
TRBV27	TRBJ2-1	CASYAGDGYNEQFF
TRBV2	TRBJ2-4	CASSEALFVGIGKNIQYF
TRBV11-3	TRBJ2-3	CASSSSGSDTQYF
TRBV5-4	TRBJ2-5	CASSSRIAGIGETQYF
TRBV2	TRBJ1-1	CAGYYRGGEAFF
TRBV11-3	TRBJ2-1	CASSFRLAGGRGEQFF
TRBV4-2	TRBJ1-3	CASSRSSGNTIYF
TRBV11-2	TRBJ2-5	CASTKTTSGQETQYF
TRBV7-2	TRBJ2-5	CASSPWEGRETQYF
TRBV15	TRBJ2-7	CATSRDPAAYEQYF
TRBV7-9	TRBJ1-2	CASSFGQGQGYTF
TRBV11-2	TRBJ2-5	CASSLSRLAGGQETQYF
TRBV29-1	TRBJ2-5	CSVAIAGTGTQYF
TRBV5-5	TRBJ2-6	CASSLAGVDVLTF
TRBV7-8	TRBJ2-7	CASSFFIGTVGEQYF
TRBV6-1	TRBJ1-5	CASSEGRGYSNQPQHF
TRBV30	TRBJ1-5	CAWSVGVGQGNQPQHF
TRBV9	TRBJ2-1	CASSAGLAGSNEQFF
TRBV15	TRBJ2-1	CATSSQTGGSNEQFF
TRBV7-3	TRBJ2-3	CASSLGLAGGDTQYF
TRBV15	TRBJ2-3	CATSRESGGRGRGQADTQYF
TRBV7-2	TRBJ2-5	CASSLQSGIGETQYF
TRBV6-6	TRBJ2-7	CASRLNYEQYF
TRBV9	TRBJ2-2	CASSVATDTGELFF
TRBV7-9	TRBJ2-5	CASSLVGGGETQYF
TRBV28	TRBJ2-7	CASKTGLAYEQYF
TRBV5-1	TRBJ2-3	CASSDLSGGVSDTQYF
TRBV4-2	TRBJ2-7	CASHGLAGGGGDEQYF
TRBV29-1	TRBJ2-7	CSADSGQGASEQYF
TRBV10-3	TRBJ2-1	CAIREPREGIVF
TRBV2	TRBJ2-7	CASSQGPTYEQYF